Listed below are T cell receptor beta chains from one sample, sequenced in a study of response to subunit inactivated influenza vaccine. One entry per CDR3 protein results from TCRdb running MiXCR on the RT-PCR reads. Here the sample spans 500,000 to 750,000 distinct CDR3 sequences, 14% being singletons. Specimen: PBMCs from blood, collected 11 to 12 days after vaccination. The receptors originated from a man aged 50 to 60 who received an inactivated influenza vaccine. Each CDR3 is given with its conserved first and last residue. Fields, in order: V gene, CDR3 protein.

>TRBV4-1
CASSQDRTEDTQYF
>TRBV6-5
CASSPWTSRGTDTQYF
>TRBV28
CASTKSRTIYNEQFF
>TRBV7-9
CASSQTGGGGANVLTF
>TRBV5-1
CASSQRVLPSQKLFF
>TRBV13
CASSLMGARQTVNTGELFF
>TRBV7-2
CASSYATSGTQYF
>TRBV14
CASSQDRLYYGYTF
>TRBV6-1
CASSIPSQETQYF
>TRBV7-6
CASSDPGASGGSTYNEQFF
>TRBV5-1
CASSLQGQGDTQYF
>TRBV12-3/TRBV12-4
CASSLRTQYNEQFF
>TRBV4-3
CASSQDATGAYEQYF
>TRBV3-1
CASSHLQGITYTQYF
>TRBV28
CASSPLGGSDTQYF
>TRBV15
CATSRDKGSQHF
>TRBV20-1
CSAALGTGINQPQHF
>TRBV12-3/TRBV12-4
CASSLAGPGLGGYTF
>TRBV19
CASRRRTDSNQPQHF
>TRBV4-2
CASSQESLASGSWETQYF
>TRBV4-3
CASSQDEKGGQPQHF
>TRBV6-1
CASSQQGGGLPDTQYF
>TRBV12-3/TRBV12-4
CASTDSPRTVEQYF
>TRBV12-3/TRBV12-4
CASSLYPGGAAEAFF
>TRBV4-2
CASSQDPGTAGYTF
>TRBV5-1
CASSVGDGYEQYF
>TRBV2
CASSWTGGNTEAFF
>TRBV20-1
CSGAERTDNYNEQFF
>TRBV5-1
CASSNPPPDTQYF
>TRBV20-1
CSASVAGTGELFF
>TRBV7-2
CASSLAMKSNYGYTF
>TRBV18
CASSPAVTTPYEQYF
>TRBV12-3/TRBV12-4
CASSSSKGVDNEQFF
>TRBV5-5
CASSGQGAKTQYF
>TRBV24-1
CATSSDRTQTGANVLTF
>TRBV5-1
CASSLGRGSSNEKLFF
>TRBV12-3/TRBV12-4
CASSQTVGTDTQYF
>TRBV20-1
CSARDYLRFPYEQYF
>TRBV6-5
CASSYGQVDYEQYF
>TRBV7-2
CASSLRTLRDNSPLHF
>TRBV7-2
CASSLAGSKTDTQYF
>TRBV3-1
CASSLAGGTSYNEQFF
>TRBV12-3/TRBV12-4
CASSLSDPASGSPLHF
>TRBV20-1
CCARVREAGSYNEQFF
>TRBV2
CASSERWGPYEQYF
>TRBV29-1
CSVAWQQETQYF
>TRBV5-1
CASSSSTGGAETQYF
>TRBV20-1
CSARSSSGRDTDTQYF
>TRBV2
CASRTSGTGAYQPQHF
>TRBV12-3/TRBV12-4
CASSLVWGEQFF
>TRBV11-2
CASRLAGRYQETQYF
>TRBV7-6
CASSEEQHLPQYF
>TRBV5-1
CASSLEVGGSYGYTF
>TRBV24-1
CATSDLDRDNYGYTF
>TRBV7-2
CASTGGENQETQYF